This entry describes one TCR beta chain. Antigen: not known. The same CDR3 is also encoded by other DNA sequences in this sample. The data originate from a study of shared clonotypes between healthy human individuals. Study-wide results and caveats: Among the subsets, naive ones generally showed larger estimated richness than memory ones. The generation probabilities recorded for non-shared clonotypes fell below those of clonotypes shared by all four donors.

Unmatched junction bases numbered 9, after V lost 7 bases and J lost 4 bases. Germline lookup yields CDR1 SNHLY and CDR2 FYNNEI. The CDR3 totals 14 residues. Generated by immunoSEQ multiplex PCR, the TCRdb table keeps only in-frame clones and is missing some. The sample includes just over 2,000,000 clones, roughly 96% of them seen just once. Donors had no recently reported acute infections or vaccinations and were HIV-negative. CD4+ cell separation produced CD45RA+ naive and CD45RA-negative memory subsets. The chain couples TRBV2 to TRBJ2-7; 8 nucleotides line up with TRBD1. The sequence was obtained from a man aged 18 to 30 in good health. What was sequenced was naive CD4+ T cells sorted from blood. Subset described: CD45RA+ positively selected. The DNA for the CDR3 is TGTGCCAGCATCCAAGACAGGGGCCCGTACGAGCAGTACTTC. It specifies CASIQDRGPYEQYF.